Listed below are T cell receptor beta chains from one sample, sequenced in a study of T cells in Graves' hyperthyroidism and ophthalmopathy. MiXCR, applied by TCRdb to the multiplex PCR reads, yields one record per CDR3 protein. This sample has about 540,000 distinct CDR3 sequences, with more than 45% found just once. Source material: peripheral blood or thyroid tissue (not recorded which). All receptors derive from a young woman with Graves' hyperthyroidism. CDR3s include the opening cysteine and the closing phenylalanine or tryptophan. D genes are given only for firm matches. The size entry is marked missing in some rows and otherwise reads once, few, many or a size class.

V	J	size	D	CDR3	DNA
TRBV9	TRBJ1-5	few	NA	CASSVGGSSNSNQPQHF	TGTGCCAGCAGCGTAGGCGGCAGCTCTAATAGCAATCAGCCCCAGCATTTT
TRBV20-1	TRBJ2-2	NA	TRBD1	CSARNSDRVTGELFF	TGCAGTGCTAGAAACTCGGACAGGGTCACCGGGGAGCTGTTTTTT
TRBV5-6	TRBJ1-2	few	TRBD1	CASSRTGKTAHGYTF	TGTGCCAGCAGCCGGACAGGCAAGACCGCCCATGGCTACACCTTC
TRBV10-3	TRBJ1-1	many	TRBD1	CAISLGRGNTRTEAFF	TGTGCCATCAGCCTCGGCAGGGGGAATACGAGGACTGAAGCTTTCTTT
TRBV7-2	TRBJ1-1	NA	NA	CASSLDLESPEAFF	TGTGCCAGCAGCTTAGATTTGGAGTCCCCTGAAGCTTTCTTT
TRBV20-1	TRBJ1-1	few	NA	CSAGPRWTEAFF	TGCAGTGCCGGACCCCGGTGGACTGAAGCTTTCTTT
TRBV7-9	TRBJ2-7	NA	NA	CASSPREGVLSYEQYF	TGTGCCAGCAGCCCCCGCGAAGGGGTCTTATCTTACGAGCAGTACTTC
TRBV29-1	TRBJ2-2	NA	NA	CSVSSGRAREQYFGPGTGELFF	NA
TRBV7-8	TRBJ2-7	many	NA	CASSLVLSYEQYF	TGTGCCAGCAGCTTAGTACTCTCCTACGAGCAGTACTTC
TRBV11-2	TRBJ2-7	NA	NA	CASSLGGKDYEQYF	TGTGCCAGCTCACTAGGGGGAAAAGACTACGAGCAGTACTTC
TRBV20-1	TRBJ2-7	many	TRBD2	CSASSPREDEQYF	TGCAGTGCTAGTAGTCCGCGGGAGGACGAGCAGTACTTC
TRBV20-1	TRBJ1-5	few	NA	CSARGEYSNQPQHF	TGCAGTGCTAGGGGAGAGTATAGCAATCAGCCCCAGCATTTT
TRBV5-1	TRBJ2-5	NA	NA	CASSLAGNQPQYF	TGCGCCAGCAGCTTGGCGGGGAATCAGCCCCAGTACTTC
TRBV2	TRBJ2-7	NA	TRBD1	CASSDPHRGDYEQYF	TGTGCCAGCAGTGATCCCCACAGGGGAGACTACGAGCAGTACTTC
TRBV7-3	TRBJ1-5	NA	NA	CASSRDRNSNQPQHF	TGTGCCAGCAGCCGAGACAGAAATAGCAATCAGCCCCAGCATTTT
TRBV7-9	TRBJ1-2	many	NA	CASSLAEGLSGYTF	TGTGCCAGCAGCTTAGCCGAGGGACTAAGCGGCTACACCTTC
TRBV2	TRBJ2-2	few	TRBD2	CASSLAGEITGELFF	TGTGCCAGCAGTCTGGCGGGAGAGATTACCGGGGAGCTGTTTTTT
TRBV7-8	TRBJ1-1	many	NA	CATVVGARGNTEAFF	TGTGCCACGGTAGTAGGGGCCAGGGGGAACACTGAAGCTTTCTTT
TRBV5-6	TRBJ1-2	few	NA	CASSLQATNYGYTF	TGTGCCAGCAGCTTGCAGGCAACGAACTATGGCTACACCTTC
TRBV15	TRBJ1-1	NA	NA	CTLAGRSTEAFF	TGTACCCTCGCAGGGCGTAGCACTGAAGCTTTCTTT
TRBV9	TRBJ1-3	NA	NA	CASSVRISGNTIYF	TGTGCCAGCAGCGTGAGGATCTCTGGAAACACCATATATTTT
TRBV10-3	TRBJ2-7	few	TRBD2	CASEQPRAGESYEQYF	TGTGCCAGCGAGCAACCTAGGGCGGGGGAGTCCTACGAGCAGTACTTC
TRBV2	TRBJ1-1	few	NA	CASSPWRGREAFF	TGTGCCAGCAGCCCTTGGCGGGGGCGTGAAGCTTTCTTT
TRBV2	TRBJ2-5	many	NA	CASSESGETQYF	TGTGCCAGCAGTGAATCTGGAGAGACCCAGTACTTC
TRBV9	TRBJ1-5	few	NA	CASSVNGEPNQPQHF	TGTGCCAGCAGCGTAAACGGGGAGCCCAATCAGCCCCAGCATTTT
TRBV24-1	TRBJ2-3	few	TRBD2	CATSDMTSVSTDTQYF	TGTGCCACCAGTGACATGACTAGCGTAAGCACAGATACGCAGTATTTT
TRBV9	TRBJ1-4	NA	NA	CASSAQGFNEKLFF	TGTGCCAGCAGCGCCCAGGGGTTTAATGAAAAACTGTTTTTT
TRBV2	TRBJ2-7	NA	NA	CASSSYRAQNPYEQYF	TGTGCCAGCAGTTCTTACCGGGCCCAAAACCCCTACGAGCAGTACTTC
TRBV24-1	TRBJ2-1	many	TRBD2	CATSEQKREAQFF	TGTGCCACCAGTGAGCAGAAGCGGGAGGCGCAGTTCTTC
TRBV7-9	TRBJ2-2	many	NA	CASSAPLLVSTGELFF	TGTGCCAGCAGCGCGCCATTACTGGTTTCCACCGGGGAGCTGTTTTTT
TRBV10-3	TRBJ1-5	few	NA	CAREAQPQHF	TGTGCTCGCGAGGCCCAGCCCCAGCATTTT
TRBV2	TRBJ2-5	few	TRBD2	CASSSMGLIETQYF	TGTGCCAGCAGCTCCATGGGACTAATAGAGACCCAGTACTTC
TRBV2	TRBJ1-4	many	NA	CAGGPKAANEKLFF	TGTGCCGGGGGACCAAAAGCGGCTAATGAAAAACTGTTTTTT
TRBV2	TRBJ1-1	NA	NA	CASRGEDTEAFF	TGTGCCAGCAGAGGGGAGGACACTGAAGCTTTCTTT
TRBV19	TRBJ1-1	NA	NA	CASSIPGGTEAFF	TGTGCCAGTAGTATACCTGGTGGCACTGAAGCTTTCTTT
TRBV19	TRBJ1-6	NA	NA	CASSMADFYNSPLHF	TGTGCCAGTAGTATGGCAGACTTCTATAATTCACCCCTCCACTTT
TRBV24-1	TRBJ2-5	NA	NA	CATRVGETQYF	TGTGCTACCAGGGTGGGAGAGACCCAGTACTTC
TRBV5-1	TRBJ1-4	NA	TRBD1	CASTTGGNEKLFF	TGCGCCAGCACGACAGGGGGGAATGAAAAACTGTTTTTT
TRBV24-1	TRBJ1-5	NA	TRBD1	CATSDSDRGDQPQHF	TGTGCCACCAGTGATTCGGACAGGGGGGATCAGCCCCAGCATTTT
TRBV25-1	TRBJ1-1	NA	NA	CASSSSTAWGANTEAFF	TGTGCCAGCAGCTCCTCCACGGCTTGGGGGGCAAACACTGAAGCTTTCTTT
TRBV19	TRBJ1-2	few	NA	CASIAPGGARGYTF	TGTGCCAGTATTGCCCCTGGGGGGGCAAGAGGCTACACCTTC
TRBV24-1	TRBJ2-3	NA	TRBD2	CATSGVTSGRTTDTQYF	TGTGCCACCAGTGGCGTGACTAGCGGGAGGACGACAGATACGCAGTATTTT
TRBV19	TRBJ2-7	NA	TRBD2	CAREGPYEQYF	TGTGCCCGGGAGGGACCCTACGAGCAGTACTTC